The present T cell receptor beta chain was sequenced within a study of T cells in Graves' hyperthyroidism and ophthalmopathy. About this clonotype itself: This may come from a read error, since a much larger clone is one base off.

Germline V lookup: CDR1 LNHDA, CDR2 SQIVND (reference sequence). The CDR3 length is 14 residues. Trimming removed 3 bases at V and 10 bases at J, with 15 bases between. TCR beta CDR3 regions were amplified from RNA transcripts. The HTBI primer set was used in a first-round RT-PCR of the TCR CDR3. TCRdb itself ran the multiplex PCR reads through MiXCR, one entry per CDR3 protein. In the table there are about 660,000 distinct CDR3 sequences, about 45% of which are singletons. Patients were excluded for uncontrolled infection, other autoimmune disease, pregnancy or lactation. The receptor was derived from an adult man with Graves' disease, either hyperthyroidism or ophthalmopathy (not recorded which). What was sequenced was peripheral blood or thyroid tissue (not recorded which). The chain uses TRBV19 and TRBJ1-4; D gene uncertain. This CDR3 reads CASSIEVPDVKLFF. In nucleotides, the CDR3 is TGTGCCAGTAGTATTGAGGTCCCCGATGTAAAACTGTTTTTT. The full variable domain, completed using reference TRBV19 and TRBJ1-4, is DGGITQSPKYLFRKEGQNVTLSCEQNLNHDAMYWYRQDPGQGLRLIYYSQIVNDFQKGDIAEGYSVSREKKESFPLTVTSAQKNPTAFYLCASSIEVPDVKLFFGSGTQLSVL.